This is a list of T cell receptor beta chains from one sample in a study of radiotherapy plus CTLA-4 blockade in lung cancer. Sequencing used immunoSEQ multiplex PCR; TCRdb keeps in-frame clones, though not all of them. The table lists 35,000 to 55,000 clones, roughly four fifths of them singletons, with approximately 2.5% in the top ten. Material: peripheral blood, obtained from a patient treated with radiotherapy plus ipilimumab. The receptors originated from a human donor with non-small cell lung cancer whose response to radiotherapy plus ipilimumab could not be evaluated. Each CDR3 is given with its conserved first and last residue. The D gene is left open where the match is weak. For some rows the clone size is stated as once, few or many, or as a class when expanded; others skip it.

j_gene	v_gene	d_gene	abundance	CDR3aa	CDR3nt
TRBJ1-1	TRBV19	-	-	CASSIEPAAGTEAFF	TGTGCCAGTAGTATAGAGCCGGCCGCGGGGACTGAAGCTTTCTTT
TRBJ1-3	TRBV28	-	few	CASSLGRGQSSGNTIYF	TGTGCCAGCAGTTTAGGCAGGGGTCAAAGCTCTGGAAACACCATATATTTT
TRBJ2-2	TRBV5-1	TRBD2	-	CASSRRGLAGGTGELFF	TGCGCCAGCAGCCGCCGGGGACTAGCGGGGGGCACCGGGGAGCTGTTTTTT
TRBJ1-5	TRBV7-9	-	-	CASSPIAGVAWDQPQHF	TGTGCCAGCAGCCCGATTGCAGGGGTTGCCTGGGATCAGCCCCAGCATTTT
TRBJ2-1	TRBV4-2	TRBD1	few	CASSQDKARGFNEQFF	TGTGCCAGCAGCCAAGATAAGGCCAGGGGGTTCAATGAGCAGTTCTTC
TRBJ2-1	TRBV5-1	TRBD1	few	CASSRGQGTGEQFF	TGCGCCAGCAGCCGCGGACAGGGTACCGGTGAGCAGTTCTTC
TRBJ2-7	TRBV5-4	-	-	CASSFGGSSSYEQYF	TGTGCCAGCAGCTTTGGGGGCTCGAGCTCCTACGAGCAGTACTTC
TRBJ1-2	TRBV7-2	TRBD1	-	CASRFRQGQYGYTF	TGTGCCAGCAGGTTCAGACAGGGTCAATATGGCTACACCTTC
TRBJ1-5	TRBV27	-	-	CASSSYSRGNQPQHF	TGTGCCAGCAGCTCCTACAGTCGGGGGAATCAGCCCCAGCATTTT
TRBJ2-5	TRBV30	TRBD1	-	CAWSVDSQGETQYF	TGTGCCTGGAGTGTAGACTCACAGGGGGAGACCCAGTACTTC
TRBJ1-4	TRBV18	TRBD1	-	CASSPSAGGGEKLFF	TGTGCCAGCTCACCATCGGCAGGGGGCGGCGAAAAACTGTTTTTT
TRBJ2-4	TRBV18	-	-	CASSPHPDSANIQYF	TGTGCCAGCTCACCACATCCGGACTCAGCGAACATTCAGTACTTC
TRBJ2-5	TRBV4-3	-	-	CASSQDWGGVRDQETQYF	TGCGCCAGCAGCCAAGATTGGGGCGGGGTGCGGGACCAAGAGACCCAGTACTTC
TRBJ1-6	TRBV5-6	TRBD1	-	CASSDRGQGNSPLHF	TGTGCCAGCAGCGACCGGGGACAGGGTAATTCACCCCTCCACTTT
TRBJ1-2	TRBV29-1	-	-	CSVDFAGSLVGYTF	TGCAGCGTTGATTTTGCGGGGAGTCTGGTTGGCTACACCTTC
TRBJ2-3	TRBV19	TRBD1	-	CASSIGQDTDTQYF	TGTGCCAGTAGTATCGGACAGGACACAGATACGCAGTATTTT
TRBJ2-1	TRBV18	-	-	CASSPPPQNNEQFF	TGTGCCAGCTCACCACCGCCTCAGAACAATGAGCAGTTCTTC
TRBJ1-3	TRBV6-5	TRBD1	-	CASSYTYGTEGNTIYF	TGTGCCAGCAGTTACACCTACGGGACAGAGGGAAACACCATATATTTT
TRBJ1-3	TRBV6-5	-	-	CASSSVSLSGNTIYF	TGTGCCAGCAGCTCAGTCTCTCTGTCTGGAAACACCATATATTTT
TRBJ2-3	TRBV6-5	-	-	CASSLRASTDTQYF	TGTGCCAGCAGTCTACGAGCTAGCACAGATACGCAGTATTTT
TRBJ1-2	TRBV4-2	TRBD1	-	CASSQGSGTDYGYTF	TGTGCCAGCAGCCAAGGTAGTGGGACAGACTATGGCTACACCTTC
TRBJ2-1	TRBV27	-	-	CATQFGGALPEQFF	TGTGCCACCCAGTTTGGGGGGGCCCTCCCCGAGCAGTTCTTC
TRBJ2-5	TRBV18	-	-	CASSSPQRQETQYF	TGTGCCAGCTCATCACCCCAGCGCCAAGAGACCCAGTACTTC
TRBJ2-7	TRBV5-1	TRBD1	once	CASSRDRGYEQYF	TGCGCCAGCAGCCGGGACAGGGGCTACGAGCAGTACTTC
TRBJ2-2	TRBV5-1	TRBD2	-	CASSFNSGAGGELFF	TGCGCCAGCAGCTTTAACAGCGGGGCGGGCGGGGAGCTGTTTTTT
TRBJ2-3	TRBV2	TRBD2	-	CASSRGTSGSTDTQYF	TGTGCCAGCAGTAGGGGGACTAGCGGTAGCACAGATACGCAGTATTTT
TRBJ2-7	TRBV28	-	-	CASSPGTTPHEQYF	TGTGCCAGCAGTCCCGGGACAACCCCCCACGAGCAGTACTTC
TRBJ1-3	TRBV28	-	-	CASSEYRVGAGNTIYF	TGTGCCAGCAGTGAATACAGGGTTGGTGCAGGAAACACCATATATTTT